This T cell receptor (beta chain) was captured in a study of T-cell memory formation after mild COVID-19. Each CDR3 protein gets one entry after TCRdb re-called the 5' RACE reads with MiXCR. The data contain some 130,000 distinct CDR3 sequences, approximately 17% of them singletons. CDR1 is SNHLY and CDR2 is FYNNEI in the germline V gene. The CDR3 has 13 residues. The V end lost 9 bases, the J end lost 7 bases, and 15 bases lay between the germline ends. The sequence was collected from a man in his late teens or twenties who had mild COVID-19 (a few samples of this study predate the infection). Cell type and time point are not known. The specimen sequenced was PBMCs or a T cell subset sorted from them (not recorded which). The chain links TRBV2 to TRBJ1-4; D gene ambiguous. The CDR3 is CARGAGLGEKLFF. The CDR3, as DNA: TGTGCCAGGGGAGCGGGTTTGGGTGAAAAACTGTTTTTT. The full variable domain, rest sourced from reference TRBV2 and TRBJ1-4, is EPEVTQTPSHQVTQMGQEVILRCVPISNHLYFYWYRQILGQKVEFLVSFYNNEISEKSEIFDDQFSVERPDGSNFTLKIRSTKLEDSAMYFCARGAGLGEKLFFGSGTQLSVL.